The 8 T cell receptor beta chains given below trace back to one sample, sequenced in a study of CD8+ T cells in alopecia areata. RNA extraction was followed by reverse transcription into cDNA, which acted as the sequencing template. TCRdb keeps only in-frame clones here, not all; method: immunoSEQ multiplex PCR. The profile shows approximately 280,000 clones, roughly 64% of them singletons. The treatment was: oral pan-JAK inhibitor, 5-10 mg twice daily. The source material was CD4+ T cells sorted from blood, sampled at week 24, from a patient treated with tofacitinib. The receptor source for this set is a human donor with alopecia areata.

This clone has only a few counts. This rearrangement joins TRBV14 to TRBJ1-1; D ambiguous. V lost 0 bases to trimming and J lost 5 bases, with 7 bases between them. Germline V CDR1 and CDR2: SGHDN, FVKESK. This CDR3 is built from 13 residues. CDR3 protein: CASSQERQTEAFF. The CDR3, as DNA: TGTGCCAGCAGCCAAGAACGTCAGACTGAAGCTTTCTTT. The whole variable domain, filled in from reference TRBV14 and TRBJ1-1, reads EAGVTQFPSHSVIEKGQTVTLRCDPISGHDNLYWYRRVMGKEIKFLLHFVKESKQDESGMPNNRFLAERTGGTYSTLKVQPAELEDSGVYFCASSQERQTEAFFGQGTRLTVV.

The rearrangement uses TRBV9 and TRBJ2-1; D is unresolved. Per germline, CDR1 SGDLS and CDR2 YYNGEE. This CDR3 has 11 residues. Trimming took 0 bases from V and 7 from J, leaving 2 bases between them. Written as DNA, the CDR3 is TGTGCCAGCAGCGTAGAGAATGAGCAGTTCTTC. This encodes CASSVENEQFF.

This clone has a single count. The V and J genes are TRBV29-1 and TRBJ1-5, with 8 bases matching TRBD1. Looked up from germline, CDR1 is SQVTM and CDR2 is ANQGSEA. Germline trimming cut 8 bases from V and 6 bases from J; bases unmatched to any gene: 6. The CDR3 length is 12 residues. The CDR3 sequence is CSIGQGGQPQHF. The CDR3 DNA is TGCAGCATCGGACAGGGCGGTCAGCCCCAGCATTTT.

The chain uses TRBV27 and TRBJ1-2; no definite D call. The V and J ends lost 6 bases and 8 bases respectively, with 10 bases between them. CDR3 length: 11 residues. Germline CDR1 is MNHEY and CDR2 is SMNVEV (reference sequence). CDR3 nucleotide sequence: TGTGCCAGCAGGGGATTAGCGGGCTACACCTTC. Protein: CASRGLAGYTF.

The chain joins TRBV5-4 to TRBJ2-1; 9 positions match TRBD2. Looked up from germline, CDR1 is SGHNT and CDR2 is YYREEE (reference sequence). The CDR3 has 15 residues. Trimming at V came to 3 bases and at J to 5 bases, leaving 6 bases not matched to a gene. CDR3 amino acids: CASSWSGGINNEQFF. The CDR3 DNA reads as TGTGCCAGCAGCTGGAGCGGGGGGATAAACAATGAGCAGTTCTTC.

Remarks on this clone: A junction end diverges from the germline sequence, so it may reflect a read error. The chain uses TRBV7-2 and TRBJ2-4; D is perhaps TRBD1 (6 bases). The CDR3 spans 14 residues. Germline CDR1 SGHTA, CDR2 FQGNSA. CDR3 sequence: CASSPQLGDIKWHF. The CDR3 DNA is TGTGCCAGCAGCCCTCAACTCGGGGACATAAAGTGGCACTTC.

The V gene is TRBV30, the J gene TRBJ2-5; D gene uncertain. The germline V and J ends were trimmed by 0 bases and 4 bases, with 9 bases remaining between them. Per germline, CDR1 GTSNPN and CDR2 SVGIG (reference sequence). The CDR3 runs to 13 residues. DNA for the CDR3: TGTGCCTGGAGTGTGTCTACACTAGAGACCCAGTACTTC. Translated, it gives CAWSVSTLETQYF.

This chain links TRBV30 with TRBJ2-7; no reliable D call. This CDR3 contains 15 residues. Trimming took 1 base from V and 0 from J, leaving 13 bases between them. The germline gives CDR1 GTSNPN, CDR2 SVGIG (reference sequence). CDR3 amino acids: CAWSDGPLASYEQYF. CDR3 sequence (DNA): TGTGCCTGGAGTGATGGACCCCTCGCCTCCTACGAGCAGTACTTC.